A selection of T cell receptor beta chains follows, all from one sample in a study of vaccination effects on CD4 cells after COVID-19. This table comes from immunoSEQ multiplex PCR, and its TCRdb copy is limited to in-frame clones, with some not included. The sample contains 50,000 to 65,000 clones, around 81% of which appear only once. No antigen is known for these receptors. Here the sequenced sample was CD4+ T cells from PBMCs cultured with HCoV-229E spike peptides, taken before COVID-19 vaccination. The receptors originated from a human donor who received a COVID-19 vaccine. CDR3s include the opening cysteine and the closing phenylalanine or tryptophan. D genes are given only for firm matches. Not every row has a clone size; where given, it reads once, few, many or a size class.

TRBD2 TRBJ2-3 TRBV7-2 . CASSAIAGGPTDTQYF TGTGCCAGCAGCGCAATAGCGGGGGGGCCCACAGATACGCAGTATTTT
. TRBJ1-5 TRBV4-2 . CASSVGTLQGSYSNQPQHF TGTGCCAGCAGCGTAGGGACTTTACAGGGATCTTATAGCAATCAGCCCCAGCATTTT
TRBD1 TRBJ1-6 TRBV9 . CASSLLQTGDLHF TGTGCCAGCAGCCTCCTCCAAACAGGGGACCTCCACTTT
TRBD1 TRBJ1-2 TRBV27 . CASSSWTGGNGYTF TGTGCCAGCAGTTCATGGACAGGGGGCAATGGCTACACCTTC
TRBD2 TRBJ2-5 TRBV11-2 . CASRRGVQETQYF TGTGCCAGCAGACGGGGGGTACAAGAGACCCAGTACTTC
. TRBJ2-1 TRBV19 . CASSRGTGNEQFF TGTGCCAGTAGTAGGGGTACGGGCAATGAGCAGTTCTTC
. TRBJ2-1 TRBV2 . CASRAGSSYNEQFF TGTGCCAGCAGAGCAGGGAGTTCCTACAATGAGCAGTTCTTC
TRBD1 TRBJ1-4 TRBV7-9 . CASSLRQGGEKLFF TGTGCCAGCAGCTTAAGGCAGGGGGGAGAAAAACTGTTTTTT
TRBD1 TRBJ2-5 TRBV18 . CASSPSYGQGAWETQYF TGTGCCAGCTCACCAAGTTATGGACAGGGGGCTTGGGAGACCCAGTACTTC
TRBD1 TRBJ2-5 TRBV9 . CASSPVGGQGGKTQYF TGTGCCAGCAGCCCAGTAGGGGGACAGGGAGGGAAGACCCAGTACTTC
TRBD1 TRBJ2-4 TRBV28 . CASSSIRGQGLLYF TGTGCCAGCAGTTCCATAAGAGGACAGGGGTTGCTGTACTTC
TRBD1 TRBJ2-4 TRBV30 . CAWSIDRGGGKNIQYF TGTGCCTGGAGTATAGACAGGGGCGGTGGCAAAAACATTCAGTACTTC
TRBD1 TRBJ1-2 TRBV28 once CASSLTGTGDSGYTF TGTGCCAGCAGTTTAACAGGCACAGGGGACTCTGGCTACACCTTC
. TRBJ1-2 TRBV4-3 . CASRTLGGDYGYTF TGCGCCAGCAGGACCCTTGGGGGAGACTATGGCTACACCTTC
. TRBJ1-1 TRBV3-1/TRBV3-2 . CASSQHGGGGNTEAFF TGTGCCAGCAGCCAACATGGAGGGGGGGGGAACACTGAAGCTTTCTTT
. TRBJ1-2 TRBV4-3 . CASSQDRAAYGYTF TGCGCCAGCAGCCAGGACCGGGCCGCGTATGGCTACACCTTC
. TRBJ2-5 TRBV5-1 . CASSLDGTARLGGTQYF TGCGCCAGCAGCTTGGATGGGACTGCGAGGCTAGGTGGGACCCAGTACTTC
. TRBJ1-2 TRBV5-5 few CASSLIREHGYTF TGTGCCAGCAGCTTAATCAGGGAGCACGGCTACACCTTC
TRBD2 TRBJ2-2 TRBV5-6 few CASSTRGGGTGELFF TGTGCCAGCAGCACCCGGGGGGGCGGCACCGGGGAGCTGTTTTTT
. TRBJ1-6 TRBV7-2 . CASSLGFGREYSPLHF TGTGCCAGCAGCTTAGGGTTCGGCAGGGAGTATTCACCCCTCCACTTT
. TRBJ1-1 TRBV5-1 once CASSLAVGYYEAFF TGCGCCAGCAGCTTGGCCGTGGGGTACTATGAAGCTTTCTTT
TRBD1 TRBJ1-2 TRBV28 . CASSISGTAYGYGYTF TGTGCCAGCAGTATCTCCGGGACAGCGTATGGTTATGGCTACACCTTC
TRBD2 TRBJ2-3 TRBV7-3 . CASSLMRGSDTQYF TGTGCCAGCAGCTTAATGCGGGGGTCAGATACGCAGTATTTT
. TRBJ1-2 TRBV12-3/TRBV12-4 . CASSFLQGNGYTF TGTGCCAGCAGTTTTTTACAGGGAAATGGCTACACCTTC
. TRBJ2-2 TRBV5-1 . CASSRIGGNTGELFF TGCGCCAGCAGCAGAATAGGGGGGAACACCGGGGAGCTGTTTTTT
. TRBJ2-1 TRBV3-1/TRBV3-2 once CASSRGGPYHEQFF TGTGCCAGCAGCCGCGGTGGCCCCTACCATGAGCAGTTCTTC
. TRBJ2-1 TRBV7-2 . CASSFLTGSSYNEQFF TGTGCCAGCAGCTTCCTTACAGGGAGCTCCTACAATGAGCAGTTCTTC
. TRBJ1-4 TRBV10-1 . CASSESGRQNEKLFF TGCGCCAGCAGTGAGTCAGGACGGCAGAATGAAAAACTGTTTTTT
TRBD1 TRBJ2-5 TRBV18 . CASSPRTGLQETQYF TGTGCCAGCTCTCCTCGGACAGGCCTCCAAGAGACCCAGTACTTC
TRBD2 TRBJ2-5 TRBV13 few CASSQILAGAKTQYF TGTGCCAGCAGCCAGATACTAGCGGGGGCGAAGACCCAGTACTTC
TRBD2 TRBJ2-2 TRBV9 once CASSVLGTNGELFF TGTGCCAGCAGCGTACTCGGGACTAACGGGGAGCTGTTTTTT
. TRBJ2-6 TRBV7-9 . CASSPDSFFGANVLTF TGTGCCAGCAGCCCGGACTCCTTTTTTGGGGCCAACGTCCTGACTTTC
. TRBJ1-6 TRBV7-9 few CASSPSGPLVGNSPLHF TGTGCCAGCAGCCCATCGGGACCCTTAGTCGGGAATTCACCCCTCCACTTT
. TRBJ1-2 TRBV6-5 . CASSYSEVTNYGYTF TGTGCCAGCAGTTACTCAGAGGTGACTAACTATGGCTACACCTTC
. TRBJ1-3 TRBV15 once CATSRDGAQLSGNTIYF TGTGCCACCAGCAGAGATGGGGCACAGCTCTCTGGAAACACCATATATTTT
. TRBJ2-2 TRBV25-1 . CASSELDNAPGELFF TGTGCCAGCAGTGAACTCGACAACGCCCCCGGGGAGCTGTTTTTT
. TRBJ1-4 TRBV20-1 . CSASTNEKLFF TGCAGTGCTAGCACCAATGAAAAACTGTTTTTT